A selection of T cell receptor beta chains follows, all from one sample in a study of T cells expressing NK-cell markers. TCRdb re-called the 5' RACE reads and catalogs CDR3 proteins one per entry, DNA excluded. Its table lists about 260,000 distinct CDR3 sequences. The sample taken for sequencing was blood T cells: a sorted CD56 or NKG2C T cell subset, CD4+ or CD8+ T cells, or bulk PBMC T cells (not recorded which). These receptors were taken from a woman between 18 and 70 years old in good health. Both conserved end residues are part of each CDR3.

J gene	V gene	CDR3 protein
TRBJ2-3	TRBV4-3	CASSQVGRSSTDTQYF
TRBJ2-1	TRBV12-3/TRBV12-4	CASSLGRLSYNEQFF
TRBJ1-2	TRBV3-1	CASSQGRAGVYGYTF
TRBJ2-7	TRBV3-1	CASSQDRLAGQDEQYF
TRBJ1-5	TRBV20-1	CSASWAGSQPQHF
TRBJ1-3	TRBV29-1	CSATMIGNTIYF
TRBJ2-1	TRBV11-2	CASSLLGRVMVEQFF
TRBJ1-4	TRBV20-1	CSATDWATNEKLFF
TRBJ1-2	TRBV29-1	CSDRSDRGYGYTF
TRBJ2-7	TRBV2	CASGAPGNYEQYF
TRBJ2-1	TRBV7-3	CASSLNSYNEQFF
TRBJ2-7	TRBV5-6	CASSPTALRDEQYF
TRBJ2-1	TRBV11-3	CASSSRDRGYNEQFF
TRBJ1-4	TRBV12-3/TRBV12-4	CASSSNRGEKLFF
TRBJ2-7	TRBV20-1	CSATRAPSYEQYF
TRBJ1-5	TRBV6-1	CASSEQGAGQPQHF
TRBJ2-3	TRBV6-5	CASSYSSGETDTQYF
TRBJ2-2	TRBV5-1	CASSNGLGTGELFF
TRBJ2-5	TRBV25-1	CAARGAGTQYF
TRBJ2-1	TRBV20-1	CSAREEYEQFF
TRBJ1-5	TRBV20-1	CSASRRNQPQHF
TRBJ2-1	TRBV14	CASSLWTSGRAEEGEQFF
TRBJ1-2	TRBV10-3	CAIRTGKTYGYTF
TRBJ2-5	TRBV11-2	CASSSHETQYF
TRBJ2-7	TRBV12-3/TRBV12-4	CASTWGRDEQYF
TRBJ1-2	TRBV12-3/TRBV12-4	CASSSSVARGYGYTF
TRBJ1-4	TRBV7-2	CASSYLNEKLFF
TRBJ2-4	TRBV7-3	CASSVTGVRDIQYF
TRBJ2-6	TRBV20-1	CSGVTGANVLTF
TRBJ2-4	TRBV11-2	CASSPGTRAPSIQAKNIQYF
TRBJ2-4	TRBV7-3	CASSRVGRDIQYF
TRBJ1-2	TRBV7-2	CASSPGTEFSYGYTF
TRBJ1-5	TRBV27	CASSTTHSNQPQHF
TRBJ1-1	TRBV6-2/TRBV6-3	CASEQAGEAFF
TRBJ1-5	TRBV20-1	CSGLSGGNQPQHF
TRBJ2-1	TRBV24-1	CATSDFTLRNEEQFF
TRBJ1-5	TRBV10-3	CAISESGTGDNQPQHF
TRBJ2-7	TRBV20-1	CSARGRTQTSYEQYF
TRBJ2-7	TRBV5-1	CASSQRVDYEQYF
TRBJ2-7	TRBV28	CASKAGLAGYTRSYEQYF
TRBJ1-2	TRBV7-6	CASSSQIGTDGYTF
TRBJ2-1	TRBV6-5	CASSYDRLAGVDEQFF